These T cell receptor beta chains were read from a single sample in a study of beta chain features in type 1 diabetes. Profiling relied on immunoSEQ multiplex PCR, and the TCRdb table lists in-frame clones only, not all of them. This table has some 900,000 clones, roughly 15% appearing once. Sequencing was carried out using naive CD4+ T cells from blood. The receptors stem from a woman younger than 35 in good health. Both conserved end residues are part of each CDR3. Each record gives: J gene, clone size, CDR3 length, V gene, D gene, CDR3 protein, CDR3 DNA. The D gene is left open where the match is weak. The listing skips clone size in some rows; elsewhere it reads once, few, many or a size class.

>TRBJ1-3|NA|14|TRBV28|NA
CASTGANSGNTIYF
TGTGCCTCCACGGGGGCCAACTCTGGAAACACCATATATTTT
>TRBJ1-5|NA|15|TRBV21-1|NA
CASKGQSRGNQPQHF
TGTGCCAGCAAGGGACAGTCCAGGGGCAATCAGCCCCAGCATTTT
>TRBJ2-1|NA|16|TRBV4-1|TRBD2
CASSQELAGGLDEQFF
TGCGCCAGCAGCCAAGAACTAGCGGGAGGACTTGATGAGCAGTTCTTC
>TRBJ1-5|NA|15|TRBV6-1|TRBD1
CASSGDRAGNQPQHF
TGTGCCAGCAGTGGTGACAGGGCAGGCAATCAGCCCCAGCATTTT
>TRBJ2-2|NA|14|TRBV6-6|NA
CASIPRANTGELFF
TGTGCCAGCATCCCTCGGGCGAACACCGGGGAGCTGTTTTTT
>TRBJ2-7|NA|15|TRBV7-8|TRBD1
CASSFRRDSYYEQYF
TGTGCCAGCAGCTTTAGACGGGACAGTTACTACGAGCAGTACTTC
>TRBJ2-7|NA|16|TRBV27|NA
CASQGFSGAGSYEQYF
TGTGCCAGCCAGGGGTTTTCGGGAGCAGGCTCCTACGAGCAGTACTTC
>TRBJ2-7|NA|15|TRBV6-5|TRBD2
CASRTTSGSSYEQYF
TGTGCCAGCAGAACCACTAGCGGGAGCTCCTACGAGCAGTACTTC
>TRBJ2-3|few|16|TRBV5-4|TRBD2
CASSLALAGVSDTQYF
TGTGCCAGCAGCTTGGCCCTAGCGGGAGTCAGCGATACGCAGTATTTT
>TRBJ2-3|NA|15|TRBV7-2|TRBD2
CASSFGTSGKDTQYF
TGTGCCAGCAGCTTCGGGACTAGCGGAAAAGATACGCAGTATTTT
>TRBJ1-2|few|12|TRBV2|NA
CASSERAVGYTF
TGTGCCAGCAGTGAACGGGCGGTTGGCTACACCTTC
>TRBJ2-7|NA|16|TRBV4-3|TRBD2
CASSQDGSGSPGEQYF
TGCGCCAGCAGCCAAGACGGGAGCGGGAGTCCTGGGGAGCAGTACTTC
>TRBJ1-4|few|15|TRBV29-1|NA
CSVTPGGAFNEKLFF
TGCAGCGTCACACCGGGAGGCGCCTTTAATGAAAAACTGTTTTTT
>TRBJ2-6|few|17|TRBV23-1|TRBD2
CASSLLAGVVGANVLTF
TGCGCCAGCAGTCTACTAGCGGGAGTGGTTGGGGCCAACGTCCTGACTTTC
>TRBJ2-2|few|16|TRBV9|NA
CASSRGTLENTGELFF
TGTGCCAGCAGCCGAGGGACTCTCGAGAACACCGGGGAGCTGTTTTTT
>TRBJ2-1|NA|13|TRBV10-1|NA
CASRAALGYEQFF
TGCGCCAGCAGGGCTGCACTGGGGTATGAGCAGTTCTTC
>TRBJ1-4|few|13|TRBV28|TRBD1
CASSLGQVGKLFF
TGTGCCAGCAGCCTCGGACAGGTTGGAAAACTGTTTTTT
>TRBJ2-5|NA|14|TRBV19|NA
CASSITTYQETQYF
TGTGCCAGTAGTATCACCACGTACCAAGAGACCCAGTACTTC
>TRBJ2-1|few|15|TRBV6-6|TRBD1
CASSFTGGYYNEQFF
TGTGCCAGCAGTTTTACAGGGGGTTACTACAATGAGCAGTTCTTC
>TRBJ1-2|NA|14|TRBV18|NA
CASSLARGEYGYTF
TGTGCCAGCTCACTGGCCCGGGGGGAGTATGGCTACACCTTC
>TRBJ2-7|NA|17|TRBV9|TRBD2
CASSTTGTSVSSGEQYF
TGTGCCAGCAGCACTACCGGGACTAGCGTTTCTTCCGGCGAGCAGTACTTC
>TRBJ2-5|NA|11|TRBV11-2|NA
CASSSSQTQYF
TGTGCCAGCAGCTCGAGTCAGACCCAGTACTTC
>TRBJ2-1|few|14|TRBV5-5|NA
CASSFEIQGPEQFF
TGTGCCAGCAGTTTCGAGATCCAGGGCCCCGAGCAGTTCTTC
>TRBJ2-2|NA|16|TRBV7-2|NA
CASSFGHAGRTGELFF
TGTGCCAGCAGCTTTGGGCATGCGGGACGGACCGGGGAGCTGTTTTTT
>TRBJ1-5|NA|17|TRBV28|NA
CASSSPASPTVNQPQHF
TGTGCCAGCAGTTCCCCAGCCAGTCCGACCGTCAATCAGCCCCAGCATTTT
>TRBJ2-1|NA|16|TRBV18|TRBD2
CASSFSSGRNYNEQFF
TGTGCCAGCTCATTCTCCAGCGGGAGGAACTACAATGAGCAGTTCTTC
>TRBJ1-1|few|14|TRBV19|NA
CASRPDRWNTEAFF
TGTGCCAGTCGCCCGGACAGATGGAACACTGAAGCTTTCTTT
>TRBJ2-3|few|16|TRBV18|TRBD2
CASSPHELAGPDTQYF
TGTGCCAGCTCACCCCACGAACTAGCGGGACCAGATACGCAGTATTTT
>TRBJ2-3|few|17|TRBV5-1|NA
CASSLGLGGVGTDTQYF
TGCGCCAGCAGCTTGGGTCTTGGGGGCGTTGGTACAGATACGCAGTATTTT
>TRBJ2-4|few|14|TRBV2|TRBD2
CASRGVAGGNIQYF
TGTGCCAGCAGGGGAGTAGCGGGAGGAAACATTCAGTACTTC
>TRBJ2-7|NA|15|TRBV9|TRBD2
CASSVAPSGIYEQYF
TGTGCCAGCAGCGTAGCCCCTAGCGGGATCTACGAGCAGTACTTC
>TRBJ2-1|few|15|TRBV7-2|TRBD2
CASSAGLAGARRQFF
TGTGCCAGCAGCGCCGGACTAGCGGGAGCCCGAAGGCAGTTCTTC
>TRBJ1-2|NA|14|TRBV2|NA
CASSVRSQNYGYTF
TGTGCCAGCTCCGTGAGGTCCCAAAACTATGGCTACACCTTC
>TRBJ1-5|few|16|TRBV7-2|NA
CASSPTYLGGNQPQHF
TGTGCCAGCAGCCCTACATATCTTGGGGGGAATCAGCCCCAGCATTTT
>TRBJ2-2|NA|15|TRBV11-2|NA
CASSFSYHRSGELFF
TGTGCCAGCAGCTTTAGTTACCACCGGTCCGGGGAGCTGTTTTTT
>TRBJ2-5|NA|12|TRBV7-2|NA
CASSFRGETQYF
TGTGCCAGCAGCTTTAGGGGGGAGACCCAGTACTTC
>TRBJ1-5|few|15|TRBV28|TRBD1
CASSSPGQGFQPQHF
TGTGCCAGCAGTTCACCGGGACAGGGGTTTCAGCCCCAGCATTTT
>TRBJ2-3|NA|15|TRBV29-1|NA
CSVERIRGPQVTQYF
TGCAGCGTTGAAAGGATACGGGGCCCCCAGGTGACGCAGTATTTT
>TRBJ1-1|NA|15|TRBV7-9|TRBD1
CASSYLTGVNTEAFF
TGTGCCAGCAGCTACCTCACAGGGGTGAACACTGAAGCTTTCTTT
>TRBJ2-7|few|14|TRBV7-2|NA
CASGWAARGYEQYF
TGTGCCAGCGGATGGGCGGCAAGAGGGTACGAGCAGTACTTC
>TRBJ2-7|NA|17|TRBV4-2|TRBD2
CASSQETLAGLSYEQYF
TGTGCCAGCAGCCAAGAAACACTAGCGGGGCTCTCCTACGAGCAGTACTTC
>TRBJ1-2|NA|16|TRBV10-3|NA
CAISEPQGAGSGGYTF
TGTGCCATCAGTGAGCCCCAGGGTGCGGGGTCGGGTGGCTACACCTTC
>TRBJ2-1|NA|15|TRBV11-2|TRBD1
CASTSRQGQYNEQFF
TGTGCCAGCACCTCCCGACAGGGCCAATACAATGAGCAGTTCTTC
>TRBJ2-7|few|15|TRBV28|TRBD1
CASSRAGTGVYEQYF
TGTGCCAGCAGCCGGGCCGGGACAGGGGTTTACGAGCAGTACTTC
>TRBJ1-2|NA|13|TRBV19|NA
CASSIGGANGYTF
TGTGCCAGTAGTATAGGGGGGGCCAATGGCTACACCTTC
>TRBJ2-7|few|14|TRBV11-2|NA
CASSRNGGPYEQYF
TGTGCCAGCAGCCGTAACGGGGGCCCCTACGAGCAGTACTTC
>TRBJ2-7|NA|12|TRBV29-1|NA
CSVETTGLKQYF
TGCAGCGTTGAGACCACAGGGCTGAAGCAGTACTTC